The rows below give T cell receptor beta chains drawn from one sample of a study of blood T cell repertoires in COVID-19. Generated by immunoSEQ multiplex PCR, the TCRdb table keeps only in-frame clones and is missing some. The sample holds roughly 150,000 clones, roughly four fifths seen once. Sequenced sample: peripheral blood. The receptors were sampled from a woman over 75 with acute or convalescent COVID-19. The CDR3 runs from the conserved cysteine through the conserved F or W. A D gene is named only where the DNA matches it firmly.

j_gene	d_gene	v_gene	CDR3aa
TRBJ2-3	.	TRBV2	CASSLGLGATDTQYF
TRBJ1-2	.	TRBV28	CASSFKGDGYTF
TRBJ1-5	.	TRBV4-2	CASSQDRGALGNQPQHF
TRBJ1-1	.	TRBV25-1	CASTQRGYTEAFF
TRBJ2-1	.	TRBV28	CASSRQVITQFF
TRBJ2-7	TRBD2	TRBV7-2	CASSLASGGPYEQYF
TRBJ2-3	.	TRBV24-1	CATSGGGSDTQYF
TRBJ1-3	.	TRBV7-6	CASSLASHGGNTIYF
TRBJ1-2	.	TRBV12-3/TRBV12-4	CASSFLFGYTF
TRBJ1-1	.	TRBV7-9	CASSFNSMNTEAFF
TRBJ2-2	TRBD1	TRBV9	CASSPSGQVTGELFF
TRBJ2-1	TRBD1	TRBV10-1	CASRPEGTGNCDEQFF
TRBJ1-4	.	TRBV6-1	CASSEVGDRGKLFF
TRBJ1-1	.	TRBV3-1/TRBV3-2	CASSQVASGKAFF
TRBJ1-1	TRBD1	TRBV2	CASSLQGADTEAFF
TRBJ2-5	.	TRBV9	CASSGTSGTRETQYF
TRBJ2-1	.	TRBV6-6	CASSGDLGEQFF
TRBJ2-5	TRBD1	TRBV6-6	CASIMPGTDGTQYF
TRBJ1-1	.	TRBV4-1	CASSSRDRRLNTEAFF
TRBJ2-7	.	TRBV9	CASSNDRNYYEQYF
TRBJ1-4	.	TRBV5-6	CASSDVDRSNEKLFF
TRBJ2-7	.	TRBV21-1	CASSSPWEYEQYF
TRBJ2-1	.	TRBV4-2	CASSRGGGGDEQFF
TRBJ1-1	.	TRBV12-5	CASGLSGGGTNTEAFF
TRBJ2-7	TRBD2	TRBV7-2	CASSLRTRGEQYF
TRBJ1-1	.	TRBV6-5	CATHQGTGPNTEAFF
TRBJ1-6	.	TRBV7-9	CASSLQGTLNSPLHF
TRBJ2-7	TRBD1	TRBV6-5	CASSWDRATYEQYF
TRBJ1-5	.	TRBV10-1	CASRLSTGRFQPQHF
TRBJ1-2	TRBD1	TRBV7-9	CASSLQGAYYGYTF
TRBJ1-1	.	TRBV7-9	CASGHRVGTEAFF
TRBJ2-7	TRBD2	TRBV2	CASRELRLALYEQYF
TRBJ2-2	.	TRBV18	CASSREHRAGELFF
TRBJ2-5	TRBD1	TRBV25-1	CASSDSDRVYETQYF
TRBJ1-2	.	TRBV29-1	CSVGGRSYGYTF
TRBJ1-1	TRBD1	TRBV10-2	CASSLQGAQTEAFF
TRBJ2-7	.	TRBV4-3	CASSQDLEVSEQYF
TRBJ2-5	.	TRBV7-2	CASSLGDLGTQYF
TRBJ2-1	TRBD2	TRBV10-2	CASSIPGLAGNEQFF
TRBJ2-1	TRBD1	TRBV12-3/TRBV12-4	CASRTDRVNEQFF
TRBJ1-2	.	TRBV2	CASRHPANYGYTF
TRBJ2-7	.	TRBV6-5	CASSYSGARTTYEQYF
TRBJ1-2	.	TRBV30	CAWRLSNSLYGYTF
TRBJ2-3	TRBD2	TRBV3-1/TRBV3-2	CASSPRTSGTTDTQYF
TRBJ2-1	.	TRBV2	CASSGGRGPSYNEQFF
TRBJ1-5	TRBD1	TRBV2	CASNARGTGYQPQHF
TRBJ1-5	.	TRBV28	CASHLSRGRDQPQHF
TRBJ2-1	TRBD2	TRBV10-3	CAIRETSGYNEQFF
TRBJ1-4	.	TRBV10-3	CAATPGGSSNEKLFF
TRBJ2-3	TRBD2	TRBV6-6	CASSSSLAGGDTQYF
TRBJ1-1	.	TRBV5-5	CASSLNRVDGRLDTEAFF
TRBJ2-2	TRBD1	TRBV5-6	CASSLQGIGGELFF
TRBJ1-4	TRBD1	TRBV29-1	CSGKTGSNEKLFF
TRBJ2-7	TRBD2	TRBV5-4	CASSLEGTSGGYEQYF
TRBJ1-1	.	TRBV7-9	CASSLDLNKAFF